A selection of T cell receptor beta chains follows, all from one sample in a study of T cells in Graves' hyperthyroidism and ophthalmopathy. Each CDR3 protein is one row after TCRdb ran MiXCR on the multiplex PCR reads. Of some 180,000 distinct CDR3 sequences in the sample, about a sixth were seen once. Sequenced sample: blood. These receptors all come from a woman between 50 and 59 years old with Graves' hyperthyroidism. Both conserved end residues are part of each CDR3. A D gene is named only where the DNA matches it firmly. Not every row has a clone size; where given, it reads once, few, many or a size class.

TRBV7-9	NA	NA	TRBJ2-2	TGTGCCAGCAGCAAAACAGCGGAGTCGAACACCGGGGAGCTGTTTTTT	CASSKTAESNTGELFF
TRBV7-2	NA	few	TRBJ1-2	TGTGTAGACAGTACTAACTATGGCTACACCTTC	CVDSTNYGYTF
TRBV27	TRBD2	NA	TRBJ2-3	TGTGCCAGCAGTTTCCGGGAGGAAAGCACAGATACGCAGTATTTT	CASSFREESTDTQYF
TRBV7-8	TRBD1	many	TRBJ2-5	TGTGCCAGCAGCTTAGAGCCCCCCGGGACAGTAAAAGAGACCCAGTACTTC	CASSLEPPGTVKETQYF
TRBV10-3	NA	NA	TRBJ1-2	TGTGCCATCAGGACCCCGGGACACCGAATCGTGGATGGCTACACCTTC	CAIRTPGHRIVDGYTF
TRBV2	NA	many	TRBJ1-5	TGTGCCAGCAGGGATAGCGGTCAGCCCCAGCATTTT	CASRDSGQPQHF
TRBV7-3	NA	many	TRBJ2-3	TGTGCCAGCAGCTTAGTTGGGGGATCTAGCACAGATACGCAGTATTTT	CASSLVGGSSTDTQYF
TRBV12-3/TRBV12-4	NA	many	TRBJ2-1	TGTGCCAGCAGTTTTGTTGGGGATTGGGGGTACAATGAGCAGTTCTTC	CASSFVGDWGYNEQFF
TRBV20-1	TRBD2	few	TRBJ2-1	TGCAGTGCTAGAGGGACTAGCGGGAACTCCTACAATGAGCAGTTCTTC	CSARGTSGNSYNEQFF
TRBV20-1	TRBD1	few	TRBJ1-2	TGCAGTGCTAGAGGGGCACAGGGGGCTGTCGGCTACACCTTC	CSARGAQGAVGYTF
TRBV12-3/TRBV12-4	NA	many	TRBJ1-6	TGTGCCAGCAGCCCCTCGGGGGGACCCCTCCACTTT	CASSPSGGPLHF
TRBV27	TRBD1	many	TRBJ1-5	TGTGCCAGCAGTTTATCCCGACAGGGTTTGGGCAATCAGCCCCAGCATTTT	CASSLSRQGLGNQPQHF
TRBV30	NA	many	TRBJ2-7	TGTGCCTGGAGTTCCCTAGCTAATTCCTACGAGCAGTACTTC	CAWSSLANSYEQYF
TRBV27	NA	many	TRBJ2-7	TGTGCCAGCAGTTTGGGACACCCCTACGAGCAGTACTTC	CASSLGHPYEQYF
TRBV5-5	TRBD1	many	TRBJ2-7	TGTGCCAGCAGTCTAGGACAGGGCTCCTACGAGCAGTACTTC	CASSLGQGSYEQYF
TRBV6-1	TRBD2	few	TRBJ2-1	TGTGCCAGCAGTCAAGAGACTAGCGTCAATGAGCAGTTCTTC	CASSQETSVNEQFF
TRBV6-2/TRBV6-3	TRBD2	NA	TRBJ2-3	TGTGCCAGCAGTTACTCCGCGGGGGGAGGCGCAGATACGCAGTATTTT	CASSYSAGGGADTQYF
TRBV12-3/TRBV12-4	NA	many	TRBJ1-2	TGTGCCAGCAGTTGGGCCCCAGGACGGACCCGGCACTATGGCTACACCTTC	CASSWAPGRTRHYGYTF
TRBV20-1	NA	few	TRBJ2-7	TGCAGTGCCACCGACGGAAACTACGAGCAGTACTTC	CSATDGNYEQYF
TRBV28	TRBD2	many	TRBJ2-7	TGTGCCAGCAGTTTGACCCAGTTTAGGGCGGGAGGGCCGGAGCAGTACTTC	CASSLTQFRAGGPEQYF
TRBV6-1	NA	few	TRBJ1-3	TGTGCCAGCATTAGTACACGCTCTGGAAACACCATATATTTT	CASISTRSGNTIYF
TRBV20-1	NA	many	TRBJ2-3	TGCAGTGCCGTGACTACCACAGATACGCAGTATTTT	CSAVTTTDTQYF
TRBV11-2	TRBD1	many	TRBJ2-7	TGTGCCAGCAGCTTAGCCCGGGACAGGAGACCCTACGAGCAGTACTTC	CASSLARDRRPYEQYF
TRBV20-1	TRBD2	NA	TRBJ2-3	TGCAGTGCTCCGGGACTAGGGGTAGATACGCAGTATTTT	CSAPGLGVDTQYF
TRBV12-3/TRBV12-4	NA	NA	TRBJ2-2	TGTGCCAGCAGTGCCGGTAGGGCACAAGACACCGGGGAGCTGTTTTTT	CASSAGRAQDTGELFF
TRBV7-3	NA	many	TRBJ2-1	TGTGCCAGCAGCCCTGCCGGTAGTACTGACAATGAGCAGTTCTTC	CASSPAGSTDNEQFF
TRBV6-1	NA	NA	TRBJ2-1	TGTGCCAGCAGTGCAGCGGTACCGAGCTCCTACAATGAGCAGTTCTTC	CASSAAVPSSYNEQFF
TRBV3-1	TRBD1	many	TRBJ2-5	TGTGCCAGCAGCCGATTGACAGGGCGGCAAGAGACCCAGTACTTC	CASSRLTGRQETQYF
TRBV24-1	NA	many	TRBJ2-3	TGTGCCACCAGTGAGGACAACACAGATACGCAGTATTTT	CATSEDNTDTQYF
TRBV3-1	NA	many	TRBJ2-7	TGTGCCAGCAGCCTGAGCAGGAAGCCCTACGAGCAGTACTTC	CASSLSRKPYEQYF
TRBV11-1	TRBD1	many	TRBJ2-7	TGTGCCAGCAGTCAAGGACAGGGGTCTGCATACGAGCAGTACTTC	CASSQGQGSAYEQYF
TRBV4-1	NA	few	TRBJ2-1	TGCGCCAGCAGCCACCAAGTGGGGAGGAATGAGCAGTTCTTC	CASSHQVGRNEQFF
TRBV11-3	TRBD2	NA	TRBJ2-7	TGTGCCAGCAGCTTTCCCGGGACTAGCGGGAGAAGAAGCTCCTACGAGCAGTACTTC	CASSFPGTSGRRSSYEQYF
TRBV11-3	TRBD2	NA	TRBJ2-2	TGTGCCAGCAGCTTAGACCGACTAGCGGGACTATTAACCGGGGAGCTGTTTTTT	CASSLDRLAGLLTGELFF
TRBV12-5	NA	NA	TRBJ2-5	TGTGCTAGTGGTTTGCTGACGGGACTGGAGACCCAGTACTTC	CASGLLTGLETQYF
TRBV7-9	NA	NA	TRBJ1-5	TGTGCCAGCAGCTTAGCAGGGGCCGGAAATCAGCCCCAGCATTTT	CASSLAGAGNQPQHF
TRBV27	NA	many	TRBJ1-5	TGTGCCAGCAGTTTAGAGGTATATCAGCCCCAGCATTTT	CASSLEVYQPQHF
TRBV6-1	NA	NA	TRBJ1-5	TGTGCCAGCAGGGTAGACAGGAATCACAATCAGCCCCAGCATTTT	CASRVDRNHNQPQHF
TRBV3-1	TRBD2	many	TRBJ2-3	TGTGCCAGCAGCCGCCCGGCCGGCGGGAGGGCCGGCGATACGCAGTATTTT	CASSRPAGGRAGDTQYF
TRBV12-3/TRBV12-4	NA	many	TRBJ1-2	TGTGCCAGCAGTCCCGAAATCCACAGGTGGGGCTATGGCTACACCTTC	CASSPEIHRWGYGYTF
TRBV20-1	TRBD2	many	TRBJ2-1	TGCAGTGCTAGATCGCGTCAATTAGCGGGAGACAATGAGCAGTTCTTC	CSARSRQLAGDNEQFF
TRBV3-1	NA	few	TRBJ2-3	TGTGCCAGCAGCCGGGGCTCGAGAACAGATACGCAGTATTTT	CASSRGSRTDTQYF
TRBV11-3	NA	many	TRBJ2-1	TGTGCCAGCAGTCCGGGGGCAGGGGGTTACAATGAGCAGTTCTTC	CASSPGAGGYNEQFF
TRBV10-3	NA	many	TRBJ1-1	TGTGCCATCAGTCGGATGAACACTGAAGCTTTCTTT	CAISRMNTEAFF
TRBV5-1	NA	few	TRBJ1-4	TGCGCCAGCAGAGAGGTCGAAAATGAAAAACTGTTTTTT	CASREVENEKLFF
TRBV30	TRBD2	hyperexpanded	TRBJ2-1	TGTGCCTGGAGAGCGACTAGCGGGAGGAGTCCCTACAATGAGCAGTTCTTC	CAWRATSGRSPYNEQFF
TRBV11-3	NA	many	TRBJ1-1	TGTGCCAGCACCTTGGGGATGAACACTGAAGCTTTCTTT	CASTLGMNTEAFF
TRBV6-1	NA	NA	TRBJ1-6	TGTGCCAGCAGTAGATCGGGCCTCACCACGGGGGGTTCACCCCTCCACTTT	CASSRSGLTTGGSPLHF
TRBV4-2	NA	NA	TRBJ1-4	TGTGCCAGCAGAAACCCTCAGGGTGAAAAACTGTTTTTT	CASRNPQGEKLFF
TRBV24-1	NA	few	TRBJ1-6	TGTGCCACCAGTGATCCTACAGGTCCTCATTCACCCCTCCACTTT	CATSDPTGPHSPLHF
TRBV20-1	NA	NA	TRBJ1-4	TGCAGTGCAGCTCTGTTGGCAGGTCCCCTGGTGCCTAATGAAAAACTGTTTTTT	CSAALLAGPLVPNEKLFF
TRBV11-3	NA	many	TRBJ2-5	TGTGCCAGCAGCACCCGGGACTACCAAGAGACCCAGTACTTC	CASSTRDYQETQYF
TRBV2	NA	many	TRBJ1-1	TGTGCCAGCAGGATAAATAGACAAGACACTGAAGCTTTCTTT	CASRINRQDTEAFF
TRBV6-1	NA	few	TRBJ1-2	TGTGCCACCCCGACCCTGGGGGTAAACTATGGCTACACCTTC	CATPTLGVNYGYTF
TRBV11-2	NA	NA	TRBJ1-1	TGTGCCAGCAGTTTAGTTGGCCAGGGCGCTGAAGCTTTCTTT	CASSLVGQGAEAFF